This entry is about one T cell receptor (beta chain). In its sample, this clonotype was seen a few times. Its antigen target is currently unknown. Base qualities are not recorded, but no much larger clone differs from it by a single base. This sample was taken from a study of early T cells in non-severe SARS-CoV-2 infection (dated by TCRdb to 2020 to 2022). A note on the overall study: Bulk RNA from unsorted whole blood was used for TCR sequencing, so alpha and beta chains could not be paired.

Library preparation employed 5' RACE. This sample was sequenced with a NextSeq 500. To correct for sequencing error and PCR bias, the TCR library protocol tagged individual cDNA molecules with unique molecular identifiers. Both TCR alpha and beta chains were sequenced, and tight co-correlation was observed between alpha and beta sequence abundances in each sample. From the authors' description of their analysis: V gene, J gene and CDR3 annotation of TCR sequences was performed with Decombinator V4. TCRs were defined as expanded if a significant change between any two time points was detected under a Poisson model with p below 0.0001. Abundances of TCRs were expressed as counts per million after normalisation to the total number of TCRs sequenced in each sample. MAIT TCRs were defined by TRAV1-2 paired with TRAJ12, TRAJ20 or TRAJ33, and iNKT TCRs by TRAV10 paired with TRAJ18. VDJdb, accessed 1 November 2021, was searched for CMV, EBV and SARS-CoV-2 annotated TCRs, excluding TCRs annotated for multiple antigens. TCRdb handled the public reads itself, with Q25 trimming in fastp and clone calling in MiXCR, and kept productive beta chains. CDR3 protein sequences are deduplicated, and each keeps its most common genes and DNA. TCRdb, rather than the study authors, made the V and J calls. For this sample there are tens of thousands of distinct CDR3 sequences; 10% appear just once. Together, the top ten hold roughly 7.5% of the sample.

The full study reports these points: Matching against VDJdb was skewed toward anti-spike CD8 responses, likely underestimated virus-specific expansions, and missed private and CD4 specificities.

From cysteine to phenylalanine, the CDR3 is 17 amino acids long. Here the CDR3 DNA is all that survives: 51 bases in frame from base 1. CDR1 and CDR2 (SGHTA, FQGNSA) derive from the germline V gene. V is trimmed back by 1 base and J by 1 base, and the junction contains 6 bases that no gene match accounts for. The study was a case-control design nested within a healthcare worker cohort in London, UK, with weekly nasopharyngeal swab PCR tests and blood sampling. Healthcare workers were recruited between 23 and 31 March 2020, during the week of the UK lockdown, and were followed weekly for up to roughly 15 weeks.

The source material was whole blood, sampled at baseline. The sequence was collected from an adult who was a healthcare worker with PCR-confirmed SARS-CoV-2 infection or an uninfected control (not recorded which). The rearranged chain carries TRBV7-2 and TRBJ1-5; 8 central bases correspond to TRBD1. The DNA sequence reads TGTGCCAGCAGCTTAGGAGGCAGGGGGCGAAGCAATCAGCCCCAGCATTTT. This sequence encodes CASSLGGRGRSNQPQHF.